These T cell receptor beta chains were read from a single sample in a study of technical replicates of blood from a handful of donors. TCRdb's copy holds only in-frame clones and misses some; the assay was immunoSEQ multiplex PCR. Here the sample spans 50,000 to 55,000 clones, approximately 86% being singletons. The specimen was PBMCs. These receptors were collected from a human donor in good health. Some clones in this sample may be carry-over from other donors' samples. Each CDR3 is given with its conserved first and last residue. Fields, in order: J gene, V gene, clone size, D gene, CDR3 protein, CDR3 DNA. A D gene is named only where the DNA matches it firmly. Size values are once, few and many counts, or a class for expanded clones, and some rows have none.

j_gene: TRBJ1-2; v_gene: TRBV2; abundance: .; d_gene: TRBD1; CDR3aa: CASSELGGQGPRGYTF; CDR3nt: TGTGCCAGCAGTGAATTAGGGGGACAGGGACCCAGGGGCTACACCTTC
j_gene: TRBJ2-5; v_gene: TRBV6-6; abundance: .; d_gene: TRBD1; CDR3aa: CASRATGTETQYF; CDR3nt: TGTGCCAGCAGGGCGACAGGGACCGAGACCCAGTACTTC
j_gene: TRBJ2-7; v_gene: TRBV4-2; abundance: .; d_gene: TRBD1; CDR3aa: CASSHRTGGNEQYF; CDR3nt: TGTGCCAGCAGCCACCGAACAGGGGGAAACGAGCAGTACTTC
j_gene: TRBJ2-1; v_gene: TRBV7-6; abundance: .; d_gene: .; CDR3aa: CASSLAEGNEQFF; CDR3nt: TGTGCCAGCAGCTTAGCGGAGGGGAATGAGCAGTTCTTC
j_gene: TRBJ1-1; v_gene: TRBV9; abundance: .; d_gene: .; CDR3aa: CASSRGRGEAFF; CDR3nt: TGTGCCAGCAGCAGGGGCCGCGGTGAAGCTTTCTTT
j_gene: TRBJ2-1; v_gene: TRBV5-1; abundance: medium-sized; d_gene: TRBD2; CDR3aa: CASSPAGGYNEQFF; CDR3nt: TGCGCCAGCAGCCCGGCGGGAGGGTACAATGAGCAGTTCTTC
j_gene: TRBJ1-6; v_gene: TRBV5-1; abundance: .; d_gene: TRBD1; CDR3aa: CASSYSGTGSNSPLHF; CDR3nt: TGCGCCAGCAGCTACTCCGGGACAGGGAGTAATTCACCCCTCCACTTT
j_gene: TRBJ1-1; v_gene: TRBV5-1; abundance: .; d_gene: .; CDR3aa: CASRRVGRGNTEAFF; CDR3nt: TGCGCCAGCAGGCGCGTAGGGAGGGGGAACACTGAAGCTTTCTTT
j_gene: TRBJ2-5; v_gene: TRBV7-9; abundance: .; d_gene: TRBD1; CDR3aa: CASSLFQLRDRKYQETQYF; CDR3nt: TGTGCCAGCAGCTTATTCCAACTGAGGGACAGAAAATACCAAGAGACCCAGTACTTC
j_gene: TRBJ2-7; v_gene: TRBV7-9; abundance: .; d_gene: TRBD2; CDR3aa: CASSFAGGVDEQYF; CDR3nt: TGTGCCAGCAGCTTTGCGGGGGGGGTAGACGAGCAGTACTTC
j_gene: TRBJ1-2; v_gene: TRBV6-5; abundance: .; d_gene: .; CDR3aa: CASRAVWSGYTF; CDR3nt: TGTGCCAGCAGGGCAGTCTGGTCCGGCTACACCTTC
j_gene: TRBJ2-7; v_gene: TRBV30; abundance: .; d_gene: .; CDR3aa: CAFGSESYEQYF; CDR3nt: TGTGCCTTCGGAAGCGAATCCTACGAGCAGTACTTC
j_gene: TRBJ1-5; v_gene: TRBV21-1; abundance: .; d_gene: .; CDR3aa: CASSKVSLREGNQPQHF; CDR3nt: TGTGCCAGCAGCAAAGTGTCGTTGAGGGAGGGCAATCAGCCCCAGCATTTT
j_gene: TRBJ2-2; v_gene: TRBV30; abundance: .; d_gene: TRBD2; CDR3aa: CAYRRFLAGGPGGELFF; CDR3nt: TGTGCCTACCGACGGTTTTTGGCGGGGGGGCCTGGCGGGGAGCTGTTTTTT
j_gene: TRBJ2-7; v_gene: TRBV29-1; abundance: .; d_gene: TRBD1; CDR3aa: CSVDKDRGGEQYF; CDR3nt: TGCAGCGTCGATAAGGACAGGGGGGGCGAGCAGTACTTC
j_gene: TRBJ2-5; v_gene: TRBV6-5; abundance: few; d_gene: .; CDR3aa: CASSYGWESPKETQYF; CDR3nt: TGTGCCAGCAGTTACGGGTGGGAGAGCCCAAAAGAGACCCAGTACTTC
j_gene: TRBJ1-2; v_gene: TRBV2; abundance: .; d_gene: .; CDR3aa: CASSPTGYGYTF; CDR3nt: TGTGCCAGCAGCCCAACAGGGTATGGCTACACCTTC
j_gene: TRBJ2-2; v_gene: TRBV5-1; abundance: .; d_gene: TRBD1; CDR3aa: CASSRMGQVDTGELFF; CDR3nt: TGCGCCAGCAGCCGGATGGGACAGGTCGACACCGGGGAGCTGTTTTTT
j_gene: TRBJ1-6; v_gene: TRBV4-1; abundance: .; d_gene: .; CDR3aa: CASSQEGQGSSYNSPLHF; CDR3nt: TGCGCCAGCAGCCAAGAGGGGCAGGGGAGCTCCTATAATTCACCCCTCCACTTT
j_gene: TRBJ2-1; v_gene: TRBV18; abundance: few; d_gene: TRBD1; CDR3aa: CASSLDRIGQIPGEQFF; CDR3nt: TGTGCCAGCTCACTGGACAGGATCGGGCAGATACCGGGTGAGCAGTTCTTC
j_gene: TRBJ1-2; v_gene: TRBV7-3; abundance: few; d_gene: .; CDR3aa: CASSLTTGDGYTF; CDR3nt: TGTGCCAGCAGCTTAACAACGGGGGATGGCTACACCTTC
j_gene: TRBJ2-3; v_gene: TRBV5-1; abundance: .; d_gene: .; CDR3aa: CASSTTVTGGGDTQYF; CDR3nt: TGCGCCAGCAGCACGACCGTAACAGGGGGGGGAGATACGCAGTATTTT
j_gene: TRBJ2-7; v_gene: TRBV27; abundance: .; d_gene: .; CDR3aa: CASSSPGTTYEQYF; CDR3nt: TGTGCCAGCAGTTCCCCGGGAACGACCTACGAGCAGTACTTC
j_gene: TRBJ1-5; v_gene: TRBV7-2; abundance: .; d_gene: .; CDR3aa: CASSLAQRVQPQHF; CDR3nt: TGTGCCAGCAGCTTAGCGCAGAGGGTTCAGCCCCAGCATTTT
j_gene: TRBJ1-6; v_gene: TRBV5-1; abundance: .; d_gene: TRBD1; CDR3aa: CASSWGQGSPLHF; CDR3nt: TGCGCCAGCAGCTGGGGACAGGGGTCACCCCTCCACTTT
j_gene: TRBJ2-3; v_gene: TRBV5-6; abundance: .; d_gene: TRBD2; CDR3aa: CASTYLAGEGDTQYF; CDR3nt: TGTGCCAGCACCTATCTAGCGGGGGAAGGGGATACGCAGTATTTT
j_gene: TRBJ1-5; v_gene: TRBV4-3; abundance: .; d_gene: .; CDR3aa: CASSRILSGNQPQHF; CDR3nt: TGCGCCAGCAGCCGCATTTTGTCGGGCAATCAGCCCCAGCATTTT
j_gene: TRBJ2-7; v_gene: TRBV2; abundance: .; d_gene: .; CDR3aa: CASSPRAGLAYEQYF; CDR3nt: TGTGCCAGCAGCCCTCGGGCCGGTCTAGCGTACGAGCAGTACTTC
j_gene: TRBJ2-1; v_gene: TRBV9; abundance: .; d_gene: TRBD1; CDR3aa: CASSPDRGAYNEQFF; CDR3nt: TGTGCCAGCAGCCCGGACAGGGGAGCCTACAATGAGCAGTTCTTC
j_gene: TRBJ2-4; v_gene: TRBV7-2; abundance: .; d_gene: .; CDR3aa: CASSILKNIQYF; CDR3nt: TGTGCCAGCAGCATATTAAAAAACATTCAGTACTTC
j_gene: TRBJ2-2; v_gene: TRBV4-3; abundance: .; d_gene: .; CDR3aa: CASSQDRQVRELFF; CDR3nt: TGCGCCAGCAGCCAAGACCGACAGGTACGGGAGCTGTTTTTT